Presented here are 15 T cell receptor beta chains from one specimen sequenced in a study of blood T cell repertoires in COVID-19. Sequencing was performed with immunoSEQ multiplex PCR; in TCRdb, only in-frame clones are kept and a portion is missing. The sample carries 55,000 to 65,000 clones, over 75% recorded once. The sequencing input was peripheral blood. The source is a man aged 60 to 75 with COVID-19, enrolled during active disease.

V and J are TRBV5-4 and TRBJ2-5; D perhaps matches TRBD2 (6 bases). Germline V gene data show CDR1 as SGHNT and CDR2 as YYREEE (reference sequence). This CDR3 region has 12 residues. The V and J ends lost 10 bases and 5 bases respectively, with 15 bases between them. The CDR3 spells CAPTREAETQYF. CDR3 DNA: TGTGCCCCAACTAGGGAGGCGGAGACCCAGTACTTC.

The V and J genes are TRBV5-4 and TRBJ2-5; TRBD1 agrees at 8 bases. CDR3 length: 12 amino acids. The germline V gene encodes CDR1 SGHNT and CDR2 YYREEE (reference sequence). J was trimmed by 7 bases and V by 4 bases; bases with no gene match: 3. The CDR3 bases are TGTGCCAGCAGCGGACAGGGTCTGACCCAGTACTTC. Encoded protein: CASSGQGLTQYF.

This chain uses TRBV2 with TRBJ2-3; unclear D gene. V shed 6 bases and J shed 1 base, with 5 bases lying between them. The V gene's germline CDR1 is SNHLY and CDR2 FYNNEI. This CDR3 has 12 amino acids. Here the CDR3 DNA reads TGTGCCAGCAGCCGGGGCACAGATACGCAGTATTTT. Residues: CASSRGTDTQYF.

The rearrangement joins TRBV27 to TRBJ2-3; weak D call: TRBD1 (6 bases). V lost 3 bases and J 6 bases, leaving 25 bases between the germline ends. This CDR3 has 18 residues. In germline, CDR1 is MNHEY, CDR2 SMNVEV (reference sequence). CDR3 coding DNA: TGTGCCAGCAGTTTGAGGGGGATCCTCGAACACCCACCCGATACGCAGTATTTT. Translating it yields CASSLRGILEHPPDTQYF.

The chain links TRBV19 to TRBJ2-1, with D tentatively TRBD2 (6 bases). The CDR3 runs to 13 residues. V shed 11 bases and J shed 4 bases, with 15 bases lying between them. Germline V gene data show CDR1 as LNHDA and CDR2 as SQIVND (reference sequence). The CDR3 here is CASPRDSYNEQFF. The CDR3 nucleotides are TGTGCCTCCCCCCGGGACTCATACAATGAGCAGTTCTTC. The whole variable domain, filled in from reference TRBV19 and TRBJ2-1, reads DGGITQSPKYLFRKEGQNVTLSCEQNLNHDAMYWYRQDPGQGLRLIYYSQIVNDFQKGDIAEGYSVSREKKESFPLTVTSAQKNPTAFYLCASPRDSYNEQFFGPGTRLTVL.

The chain has TRBV19 and TRBJ1-6; 8 nucleotides match TRBD1. Per germline, CDR1 LNHDA and CDR2 SQIVND (reference sequence). CDR3 length equals 15 residues. V was pared by 6 bases and J by 7 bases, with 8 bases of the junction left unmatched. DNA of the CDR3: TGTGCCAGTAGCAATGAGCGGACAGGGAATTCACCCCTCCACTTT. Encoded protein: CASSNERTGNSPLHF.

V and J are TRBV7-8 and TRBJ1-2; D is uncertain. V lost 3 bases and J lost 5, with 10 bases in between. Looked up from germline, CDR1 is SGHVS and CDR2 is FQNEAQ. This CDR3 has 13 residues. The CDR3 region is CASSFPGEYGYTF. DNA of the CDR3: TGTGCCAGCAGCTTTCCAGGCGAATATGGCTACACCTTC.

This clone has just one count. The chain uses TRBV27 and TRBJ2-3; 9 bases map to TRBD1. Germline assignment: CDR1 MNHEY and CDR2 SMNVEV (reference sequence). CDR3 length: 14 residues. Trimming removed 8 bases from V and 2 bases from J; junction bases left unmatched: 5. The CDR3 region is CASGDRDATDTQYF. In nucleotides, the CDR3 is TGTGCCAGCGGGGACAGGGATGCCACAGATACGCAGTATTTT.

The chain recombines TRBV2 with TRBJ2-3; a weak D match, TRBD1 (5 bases). The CDR3 consists of 15 residues. Germline V gene lookup returns CDR1 SNHLY and CDR2 FYNNEI. V dropped 2 bases and J dropped 0 bases, with 9 bases sitting between them. CDR3 residues: CASSERTTSTDTQYF. As DNA, the CDR3 is TGTGCCAGCAGTGAACGGACAACTAGCACAGATACGCAGTATTTT. The variable domain in full, with the rest retrieved from reference TRBV2 and TRBJ2-3, is EPEVTQTPSHQVTQMGQEVILRCVPISNHLYFYWYRQILGQKVEFLVSFYNNEISEKSEIFDDQFSVERPDGSNFTLKIRSTKLEDSAMYFCASSERTTSTDTQYFGPGTRLTVL.

V is TRBV11-3 and J is TRBJ2-7; TRBD2 matches at 10 bases. The CDR3 length is 14 residues. Germline assignment: CDR1 SGHNT and CDR2 YENEEA. J gave up 4 bases and V 7 bases, and 7 bases lay outside the gene matches. The DNA of the CDR3 is TGTGCCAGCAAGGAACTAGCGGGGTCTTACGAGCAGTACTTC. Its translation: CASKELAGSYEQYF.

The chain links TRBV6-1 to TRBJ2-1, with a tentative D call TRBD2 (6 bases). This CDR3 is built from 14 residues. Germline V gene sequence: CDR1 MNHNS, CDR2 SASEGT. Trimming took off 1 base at V and 10 bases at J, with 14 bases between the two ends. The CDR3 loop reads CASSEEGRSREQFF. The CDR3 coding sequence is TGTGCCAGCAGTGAAGAGGGGAGGAGTCGCGAGCAGTTCTTC.

The chain carries TRBV11-2 and TRBJ1-3; 12 positions agree with TRBD1. This CDR3 is built from 18 residues. Per the germline V gene, CDR1 is SGHAT and CDR2 is FQNNGV. The V and J ends lost 5 bases and 4 bases, in that order; junction bases with no gene match: 12. This CDR3 is CASSPGTGGAGVGNTIYF. CDR3 sequence (DNA): TGTGCCAGCAGCCCAGGGACAGGGGGCGCAGGGGTCGGAAACACCATATATTTT.

This chain uses TRBV7-9 with TRBJ2-7; TRBD1 matches 8 bases. CDR3 length: 16 amino acids. J lost 1 base, V lost 5 bases, and 10 bases had no gene match. Germline V gene lookup returns CDR1 SEHNR and CDR2 FQNEAQ (reference sequence). The CDR3 spells CASSPGQGAGSYEQYF. As DNA, the CDR3 is TGTGCCAGCAGCCCTGGACAGGGTGCGGGGTCCTACGAGCAGTACTTC.

The rearrangement links TRBV11-3 to TRBJ2-7; 7 bases are a match to TRBD1. From germline, CDR1 is SGHNT and CDR2 YENEEA. The V gene end was trimmed by 5 bases and the J gene end by 5 bases; junction bases not matched to a gene: 12. CDR3 length equals 15 residues. CDR3 sequence reads: CASSTRGQHGNEQYF. Written as DNA, the CDR3 is TGTGCCAGCAGCACCCGGGGACAGCACGGTAACGAGCAGTACTTC.

This clone was found once. The V and J genes are TRBV9 and TRBJ2-7, with 11 bases that match TRBD1. The V gene end was trimmed by 2 bases and the J gene end by 6 bases; junction bases not matched to a gene: 4. The CDR3 is made up of 14 amino acids. Germline CDR1 SGDLS, CDR2 YYNGEE. This chain's CDR3 is CASSVRDRGFEQYF. The CDR3 nucleotides read TGTGCCAGCAGCGTCCGGGACAGGGGGTTCGAGCAGTACTTC.